These 20 T cell receptor beta chains were sequenced from one sample in a study of blood T cell repertoires in COVID-19. Repertoires were generated with immunoSEQ multiplex PCR, while TCRdb's copy carries only in-frame clones and drops some. The sample has roughly 280,000 clones; approximately 86% are singletons. The sample taken for sequencing was peripheral blood. The receptors stem from a man aged 30 to 45 with active or convalescent COVID-19.

The chain recombines TRBV9 with TRBJ1-1; D might be TRBD1 (6 bases). Trimming cost V 4 bases and J 4 bases, with 20 bases left between them. The CDR3 sequence is 16 residues long. Germline CDR1 is SGDLS and CDR2 is YYNGEE. The CDR3 DNA is TGTGCCAGCAGCCCTTCATTTACAGGGATGGGCACTGAAGCTTTCTTT. Residues: CASSPSFTGMGTEAFF.

The V and J genes are TRBV29-1 and TRBJ1-2; 11 bases fit TRBD1. The ends lost 7 bases at V and 4 bases at J; junction bases unmatched: 11. Germline assignment: CDR1 SQVTM and CDR2 ANQGSEA. The CDR3 sequence is 15 residues long. DNA for the CDR3: TGCAGCGCACCAGGGACAGGGGGAGATATCTATGGCTACACCTTC. Translated: CSAPGTGGDIYGYTF. Combining the CDR3 with reference TRBV29-1 and TRBJ1-2 gives the whole variable domain SAVISQKPSRDICQRGTSLTIQCQVDSQVTMMFWYRQQPGQSLTLIATANQGSEATYESGFVIDKFPISRPNLTFSTLTVSNMSPEDSSIYLCSAPGTGGDIYGYTFGSGTRLTVV.

This chain uses TRBV30 with TRBJ1-1, with D maybe TRBD1 (6 bases). Germline values: CDR1 GTSNPN, CDR2 SVGIG (reference sequence). V was pared by 0 bases and J by 4 bases, with 12 bases between. This CDR3 spans 14 amino acids. The CDR3 nucleotides are TGTGCCTGGAGTGTTGGCAGGGGTGGCACTGAAGCTTTCTTT. This gives the protein CAWSVGRGGTEAFF.

V and J are TRBV5-6 and TRBJ1-5; no clear D. The CDR3 is made up of 17 amino acids. V lost 0 bases and J 0 bases, leaving 13 bases between the germline ends. CDR1 and CDR2 from the germline V gene are SGHDT and YYEEEE. The chain's CDR3 is CASSLATADYSNQPQHF. DNA of the CDR3: TGTGCCAGCAGCTTGGCCACGGCAGACTATAGCAATCAGCCCCAGCATTTT. The full variable domain, completed using reference TRBV5-6 and TRBJ1-5, is DAGVTQSPTHLIKTRGQQVTLRCSPKSGHDTVSWYQQALGQGPQFIFQYYEEEERQRGNFPDRFSGHQFPNYSSELNVNALLLGDSALYLCASSLATADYSNQPQHFGDGTRLSIL.

This chain links TRBV30 with TRBJ2-3; D remains unclear. Germline V gene sequence: CDR1 GTSNPN, CDR2 SVGIG (reference sequence). The CDR3 runs 13 residues. V lost 2 bases, J lost 0 bases, and 6 bases lay in between. CDR3 sequence: CAWSPLSTDTQYF. The CDR3 coding sequence is TGTGCCTGGAGTCCTCTTAGCACAGATACGCAGTATTTT.

This clone showed up just a few times. The chain combines TRBV27 with TRBJ2-1, with D tentatively TRBD2 (7 bases). CDR1 is MNHEY and CDR2 is SMNVEV in the germline V gene (reference sequence). With 3 bases removed from V and 0 bases from J, the gap between germline ends came to 27 bases. The CDR3 loop spans 21 amino acids. CDR3 protein: CASSFPTDGGGPASSYNEQFF. For the CDR3, the DNA is TGTGCCAGCAGTTTTCCGACAGACGGCGGGGGCCCCGCAAGCTCCTACAATGAGCAGTTCTTC.

This clone came up once. The chain has TRBV3-1 (or the pseudogene TRBV3-2) and TRBJ2-4, with 9 bases identical to TRBD1. There are 17 residues in the CDR3. Trimming cost V 3 bases and J 0 bases; bases outside gene matches: 6. CDR1 and CDR2 from the germline V gene are LGHDT and YNNKEL (reference sequence). As DNA, the CDR3 is TGTGCCAGCAGCCACGGGACAGGGACCTTAGCCAAAAACATTCAGTACTTC. Its translation: CASSHGTGTLAKNIQYF.

This sequence joins TRBV7-9 and TRBJ1-1, with a possible D match to TRBD1 (5 bases). CDR1 SEHNR and CDR2 FQNEAQ come from the germline V gene (reference sequence). CDR3 length: 11 residues. The ends were cut back, 7 bases at V and 8 bases at J, with 11 bases in the middle. The chain's CDR3 is CASTLNREAFF. CDR3 nucleotides: TGTGCCAGCACCCTGAACAGGGAAGCTTTCTTT. Full variable domain (remainder filled in from reference TRBV7-9 and TRBJ1-1): DTGVSQNPRHKITKRGQNVTFRCDPISEHNRLYWYRQTLGQGPEFLTYFQNEAQLEKSRLLSDRFSAERPKGSFSTLEIQRTEQGDSAMYLCASTLNREAFFGQGTRLTVV.

J is TRBJ2-1 and V is TRBV7-9, with 8 bases fitting TRBD2. Germline V lookup: CDR1 SEHNR, CDR2 FQNEAQ (reference sequence). The CDR3 has 16 amino acids. V gave up 7 bases and J gave up 0 bases; unmatched junction bases: 8. For the CDR3, the DNA is TGTGCCAGCATCCCAATACGGGGGGGCTCCTACAATGAGCAGTTCTTC. Protein product: CASIPIRGGSYNEQFF. The whole variable domain, filled in from reference TRBV7-9 and TRBJ2-1, reads DTGVSQNPRHKITKRGQNVTFRCDPISEHNRLYWYRQTLGQGPEFLTYFQNEAQLEKSRLLSDRFSAERPKGSFSTLEIQRTEQGDSAMYLCASIPIRGGSYNEQFFGPGTRLTVL.

The V gene is TRBV19, the J gene TRBJ1-5, with D hard to call. The V gene lost 3 bases and the J gene lost 1 base, with 7 bases spanning the gap. The CDR3 contains 14 residues. CDR1 LNHDA and CDR2 SQIVND come from the germline V gene (reference sequence). Written as DNA, the CDR3 is TGTGCCAGTAGTATCCCACAGAGCAATCAGCCCCAGCATTTT. The encoded protein is CASSIPQSNQPQHF. The complete variable domain, with remaining parts taken from reference TRBV19 and TRBJ1-5, reads DGGITQSPKYLFRKEGQNVTLSCEQNLNHDAMYWYRQDPGQGLRLIYYSQIVNDFQKGDIAEGYSVSREKKESFPLTVTSAQKNPTAFYLCASSIPQSNQPQHFGDGTRLSIL.

The chain joins TRBV3-1 (or the pseudogene TRBV3-2) to TRBJ2-7; D might be TRBD1 (6 bases). The CDR3 sequence is 17 residues long. With 0 bases removed from V and 2 bases from J, the gap between germline ends came to 17 bases. Per the germline V gene, CDR1 is LGHDT and CDR2 is YNNKEL (reference sequence). CDR3 DNA: TGTGCCAGCAGCCAAGATCTTCTTGGGGGCCGGACCTACGAGCAGTACTTC. The encoded protein is CASSQDLLGGRTYEQYF.

This clone has only one observation. This chain joins TRBV20-1 and TRBJ2-1; D may be TRBD1 (5 bases). The V and J ends lost 3 bases and 5 bases respectively, with 11 bases between them. The CDR3 is 13 amino acids. Germline values: CDR1 DFQATT, CDR2 SNEGSKA (reference sequence). The CDR3 sequence is CSASRGKDNEQFF. CDR3 nucleotides: TGCAGTGCTAGTAGGGGAAAGGACAATGAGCAGTTCTTC.

V gene TRBV7-8 combines with J gene TRBJ1-5; 7 bases are a match to TRBD1. The CDR3 spans 14 residues. Germline assignment: CDR1 SGHVS and CDR2 FQNEAQ. J gave up 5 bases and V 5 bases, and 6 bases lay outside the gene matches. The CDR3 loop reads CASSPTGPYQPQHF. The CDR3 DNA sequence: TGTGCCAGCAGCCCGACAGGGCCCTATCAGCCCCAGCATTTT.

The chain couples TRBV3-1 (or the pseudogene TRBV3-2) to TRBJ2-5, with 7 positions matching TRBD1. Per the germline V gene, CDR1 is LGHDT and CDR2 is YNNKEL (reference sequence). The CDR3 has 16 residues. V lost 4 bases to trimming and J lost 2 bases; unmatched junction nucleotides: 10. CDR3 in amino acids: CASSPPDRYLQETQYF. Written as DNA, the CDR3 is TGTGCCAGCAGCCCTCCGGACAGGTACTTACAAGAGACCCAGTACTTC.

The rearrangement links TRBV6-2 or TRBV6-3 to TRBJ1-2, with D unclear. Per germline, CDR1 MNHEY and CDR2 SVGEGT. V shed 4 bases and J shed 8 bases, with 11 bases lying between them. The CDR3 is 12 amino acids. CDR3 DNA: TGTGCCAGCAGTTTTGCCCCGGGGGGCTACACCTTC. Amino acids: CASSFAPGGYTF.

This clone was observed a handful of times. CDR3 loop: CASSQAADQPQHF. In DNA form, the CDR3 reads TGTGCCAGCAGCCAAGCGGCGGATCAGCCCCAGCATTTT. This sequence joins TRBV4-2 and TRBJ1-5; D is ambiguous. Trimming stripped 1 base from V and 5 bases from J, with 6 bases between. CDR3 length: 13 amino acids. Germline V gene data show CDR1 as LGHNA and CDR2 as YNFKEQ.

This clone was found once. The CDR3 region is CASSAGGTNEKLFF. CDR3 coding DNA: TGCGCCAGCAGTGCGGGGGGAACTAATGAAAAACTGTTTTTT. V gene TRBV10-2 combines with J gene TRBJ1-4; D perhaps matches TRBD1 (5 bases). The germline V and J ends were trimmed by 4 bases and 1 base, with 7 bases remaining between them. CDR1 is WSHSY and CDR2 is SAAADI in the germline V gene. The CDR3 runs 14 residues.

The chain uses TRBV5-5 and TRBJ2-5; no reliable D call. From germline, CDR1 is SGHKS and CDR2 YYEKEE (reference sequence). V lost 1 base and J 2 bases, leaving 15 bases between the germline ends. The length of the CDR3 is 16 residues. CDR3 amino acids: CASSLLPVGLQETQYF. CDR3 bases: TGTGCCAGCAGCTTGCTTCCGGTGGGCTTACAAGAGACCCAGTACTTC. The full variable domain, its missing parts supplied by reference TRBV5-5 and TRBJ2-5, is DAGVTQSPTHLIKTRGQQVTLRCSPISGHKSVSWYQQVLGQGPQFIFQYYEKEERGRGNFPDRFSARQFPNYSSELNVNALLLGDSALYLCASSLLPVGLQETQYFGPGTRLLVL.

This chain links TRBV15 with TRBJ1-3; 9 bases agree with TRBD1. The CDR3 is 15 residues long. V shed 1 base and J 2 bases; nucleotides not matched to a gene: 0. Germline-derived CDR1 and CDR2 are LNHNV and YYDKDF (reference sequence). CDR3 residues: CATSRGDRAGNTIYF. Here the CDR3 DNA reads TGTGCCACCAGCAGAGGGGACAGGGCTGGAAACACCATATATTTT.

Here the CDR3 reads CASSLSTGGADGYTF. The DNA of the CDR3 is TGTGCCAGCAGTTTATCGACAGGGGGCGCGGATGGCTACACCTTC. V usage is TRBV27 and J usage is TRBJ1-2; 10 bases fit TRBD1. The CDR3 totals 15 residues. The ends lost 0 bases at V and 6 bases at J; junction bases unmatched: 4. From germline, CDR1 is MNHEY and CDR2 SMNVEV (reference sequence).